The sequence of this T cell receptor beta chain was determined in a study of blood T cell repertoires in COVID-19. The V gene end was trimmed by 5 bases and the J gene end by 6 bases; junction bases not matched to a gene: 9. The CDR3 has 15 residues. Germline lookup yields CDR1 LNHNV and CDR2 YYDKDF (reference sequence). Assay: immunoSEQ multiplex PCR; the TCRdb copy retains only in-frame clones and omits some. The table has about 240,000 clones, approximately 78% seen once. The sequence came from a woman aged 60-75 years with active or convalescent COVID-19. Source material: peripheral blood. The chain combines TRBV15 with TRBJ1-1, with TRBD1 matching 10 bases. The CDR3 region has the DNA TGTGCCACCAGCGAGCGGACAGGGGGACACCCTGAAGCTTTCTTT. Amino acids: CATSERTGGHPEAFF.